These T cell receptor beta chains were read from a single sample in a study of T cell repertoires in cytomegalovirus infection. MiXCR was run by TCRdb on the reads, yielding one entry per CDR3 protein. The data contain under 850,000 distinct CDR3 sequences, roughly 30% of them singletons. No antigen has been assigned to these receptors. The sample was cultured PBMCs, taken from culture after CMV antigen stimulation. These receptor sequences come from a human donor in good health (CMV status not recorded). Some clones in this sample may be carry-over from other donors' samples. Both conserved end residues are part of each CDR3. A D gene is named only where the DNA matches it firmly. Clone size is stated in some rows and not others, as once, few, many or a class when expanded.

V	J	size	D	CDR3	DNA
TRBV19	TRBJ1-5	-	TRBD1	CASRDRAYQPQHF	TGTGCCAGTAGGGACAGGGCCTATCAGCCCCAGCATTTT
TRBV20-1	TRBJ2-7	few	-	CSANELLYYEQYF	TGCAGTGCCAATGAACTCCTTTACTACGAGCAGTACTTC
TRBV12-3/TRBV12-4	TRBJ2-5	-	-	CASTRSKETQYF	TGTGCCAGCACTAGATCGAAAGAGACCCAGTACTTC
TRBV10-3	TRBJ2-1	few	-	CAISTGTRGHEQFF	TGTGCCATCAGTACCGGGACTAGGGGGCATGAGCAGTTCTTC
TRBV7-3	TRBJ1-2	-	TRBD1	CASSAQDRAGGYTF	TGTGCCAGCAGCGCGCAGGACAGGGCTGGGGGCTACACCTTC
TRBV7-8	TRBJ1-6	-	-	CASSPSFGQLNSPLHF	TGTGCCAGCAGCCCTAGTTTCGGACAGCTTAATTCACCCCTCCACTTT
TRBV7-4	TRBJ2-5	-	-	CASSALQETQYF	TGTGCCAGCAGCGCCTTACAAGAGACCCAGTACTTC
TRBV7-9	TRBJ2-7	few	-	CASSPGLQAYEQYF	TGTGCCAGCAGCCCGGGCTTGCAGGCCTACGAGCAGTACTTC
TRBV6-6	TRBJ2-3	-	TRBD1	CASSSPRDRGGDTQYF	TGTGCCAGCAGTTCCCCCCGGGACAGGGGTGGAGATACGCAGTATTTT
TRBV6-5	TRBJ2-1	-	-	CASSSIFTSSYNEQFF	TGTGCCAGCAGTTCCATCTTTACAAGCTCCTACAATGAGCAGTTCTTC
TRBV7-9	TRBJ1-1	many	-	CASSVDWNTEAFF	TGTGCCAGCAGCGTAGATTGGAACACTGAAGCTTTCTTT
TRBV4-3	TRBJ2-7	-	-	CASSPSGATTYEQYF	TGCGCCAGCAGCCCATCAGGGGCTACCACCTACGAGCAGTACTTC
TRBV29-1	TRBJ2-2	once	-	CSVERTANTGELFF	TGCAGCGTTGAAAGGACAGCGAACACCGGGGAGCTGTTTTTT
TRBV19	TRBJ2-6	-	-	CASTTGDSGANVLTF	TGTGCCAGTACCACAGGAGACTCTGGGGCCAACGTCCTGACTTTC
TRBV7-8	TRBJ2-7	once	TRBD2	CASSLLAGKAGHEQYF	TGTGCCAGCAGCCTCCTAGCGGGGAAAGCGGGTCACGAGCAGTACTTC
TRBV6-1	TRBJ2-1	-	-	CASSLAVPGGNEQFF	TGTGCCAGCAGTTTAGCTGTCCCTGGCGGGAATGAGCAGTTCTTC
TRBV28	TRBJ2-3	few	-	CASSRISTDTQYF	TGTGCCAGCAGTCGTATAAGCACAGATACGCAGTATTTT
TRBV20-1	TRBJ2-3	-	TRBD2	CSASASGRPDTQYF	TGCAGTGCCTCCGCCAGCGGGAGGCCAGATACGCAGTATTTT
TRBV2	TRBJ2-1	-	-	CASSVEGYNEQFF	TGTGCCAGCAGTGTTGAGGGTTACAATGAGCAGTTCTTC
TRBV12-3/TRBV12-4	TRBJ1-6	-	TRBD1	CASSPGQGWTPLHF	TGTGCCAGCAGCCCCGGACAGGGGTGGACACCCCTCCACTTT
TRBV19	TRBJ1-2	-	-	CASSFSPSATSGYTF	TGTGCCAGTAGTTTTTCCCCCTCTGCGACCTCTGGCTACACCTTC
TRBV7-2	TRBJ2-1	many	TRBD2	CASSIVGTSGYNEQFF	TGTGCCAGCAGCATTGTCGGGACTAGCGGCTACAATGAGCAGTTCTTC
TRBV12-3/TRBV12-4	TRBJ2-1	-	TRBD2	CASSLRTSHEQFF	TGTGCCAGCAGTCTAAGGACTAGCCATGAGCAGTTCTTC
TRBV4-1	TRBJ2-3	-	TRBD2	CASSPDSGSRDTQYF	TGCGCCAGCAGCCCAGATAGCGGGAGTCGAGATACGCAGTATTTT
TRBV7-9	TRBJ1-4	few	TRBD1	CASGARGANEKLFF	TGTGCCAGCGGGGCCAGGGGGGCTAATGAAAAACTGTTTTTT
TRBV19	TRBJ2-1	-	TRBD2	CASSSSGRRNEQFF	TGTGCCAGTAGTAGTAGCGGGAGGCGGAATGAGCAGTTCTTC
TRBV18	TRBJ2-3	-	-	CASSPTLQGWGTDTQYF	TGTGCCAGCTCACCGACGCTTCAGGGATGGGGCACAGATACGCAGTATTTT
TRBV28	TRBJ2-5	few	TRBD1	CASSLSNRGEETQYF	TGTGCCAGCAGTTTATCTAACAGGGGAGAAGAGACCCAGTACTTC
TRBV7-2	TRBJ1-3	-	-	CASSPQGLAGNTIYF	TGTGCCAGCAGCCCACAGGGTCTGGCTGGAAACACCATATATTTT
TRBV2	TRBJ1-5	-	-	CASRIGLDQPQHF	TGTGCCAGCAGGATAGGACTAGATCAGCCCCAGCATTTT
TRBV6-1	TRBJ2-5	few	-	CASSDWGARPETQYF	TGTGCCAGCAGTGATTGGGGGGCGCGCCCCGAGACCCAGTACTTC
TRBV7-6	TRBJ2-7	many	TRBD1	CASSVRQGNYEQYF	TGTGCCAGCAGCGTCCGACAGGGGAACTACGAGCAGTACTTC
TRBV12-3/TRBV12-4	TRBJ2-1	few	TRBD2	CASSRLAGYYNEQFF	TGTGCCAGCAGTCGACTAGCGGGATACTACAATGAGCAGTTCTTC
TRBV7-9	TRBJ1-4	-	-	CASSIGGVDEKLFF	TGTGCCAGCAGTATCGGAGGGGTTGACGAAAAACTGTTTTTT
TRBV6-1	TRBJ2-2	few	-	CASKAQPSANTGELFF	TGTGCCAGCAAGGCGCAGCCCTCCGCGAACACCGGGGAGCTGTTTTTT
TRBV7-9	TRBJ2-5	many	-	CASSTRDTPKETQYF	TGTGCCAGCAGCACCCGGGACACCCCTAAAGAGACCCAGTACTTC
TRBV4-2	TRBJ2-5	-	-	CASSQVGYQETQYF	TGTGCCAGCAGCCAAGTGGGGTACCAAGAGACCCAGTACTTC
TRBV7-6	TRBJ2-3	many	TRBD2	CASSLVVSGRGTDTQYF	TGTGCCAGCAGCTTAGTGGTCAGCGGGAGGGGCACAGATACGCAGTATTTT
TRBV28	TRBJ1-5	few	-	CASGNIRGNQPQHF	TGTGCCAGCGGAAATATCAGGGGAAATCAGCCCCAGCATTTT
TRBV6-6	TRBJ2-4	-	TRBD2	CASSYSKGGAGGDIQYF	TGTGCCAGCAGTTACTCGAAAGGGGGGGCGGGAGGTGACATTCAGTACTTC
TRBV12-3/TRBV12-4	TRBJ1-2	few	TRBD1	CASSLLAGGTYGYTF	TGTGCCAGCAGTTTATTGGCAGGGGGAACCTATGGCTACACCTTC
TRBV6-1	TRBJ1-4	-	-	CASRPGHNYEKLFF	TGTGCCAGCAGGCCGGGACACAATTACGAAAAACTGTTTTTT
TRBV6-1	TRBJ2-1	-	TRBD2	CASSEITSGYNEQFF	TGTGCCAGCAGTGAAATCACTAGCGGCTACAATGAGCAGTTCTTC
TRBV6-5	TRBJ2-4	-	-	CASSRDTRFSKNIQYF	TGTGCCAGCAGCAGGGACACCCGATTTTCCAAAAACATTCAGTACTTC
TRBV19	TRBJ1-5	-	-	CASSIDLYNQPQHF	TGTGCCAGTAGTATAGATCTTTACAATCAGCCCCAGCATTTT
TRBV6-2/TRBV6-3	TRBJ1-2	-	-	CASLKRRDDGYTF	TGTGCCAGTCTGAAACGCCGAGATGATGGCTACACCTTC
TRBV7-2	TRBJ1-5	many	TRBD1	CASSVGTGGGQPQHF	TGTGCCAGCAGCGTCGGGACAGGGGGCGGTCAGCCCCAGCATTTT
TRBV6-6	TRBJ1-3	few	TRBD1	CASSPGTGGFGNTIYF	TGTGCCAGCAGCCCCGGGACAGGGGGCTTCGGAAACACCATATATTTT
TRBV12-3/TRBV12-4	TRBJ1-2	-	-	CASTMPGTLRYTF	TGTGCCAGCACTATGCCGGGGACCCTCCGCTACACCTTC
TRBV4-1	TRBJ2-3	-	-	CASSQVQTPTDTQYF	TGCGCCAGCAGCCAAGTGCAGACCCCCACAGATACGCAGTATTTT